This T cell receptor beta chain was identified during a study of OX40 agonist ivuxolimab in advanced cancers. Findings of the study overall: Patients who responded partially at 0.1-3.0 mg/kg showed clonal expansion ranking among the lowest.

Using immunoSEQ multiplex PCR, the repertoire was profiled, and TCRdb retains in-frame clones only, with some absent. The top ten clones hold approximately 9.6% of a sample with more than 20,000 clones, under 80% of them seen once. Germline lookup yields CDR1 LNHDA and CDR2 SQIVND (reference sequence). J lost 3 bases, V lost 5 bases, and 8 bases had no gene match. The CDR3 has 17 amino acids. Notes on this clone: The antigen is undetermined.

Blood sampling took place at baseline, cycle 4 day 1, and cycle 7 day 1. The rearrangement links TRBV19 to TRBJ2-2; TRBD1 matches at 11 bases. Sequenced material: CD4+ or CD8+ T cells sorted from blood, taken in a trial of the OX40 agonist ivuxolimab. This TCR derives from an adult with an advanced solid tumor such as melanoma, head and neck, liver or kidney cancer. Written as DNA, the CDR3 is TGTGCCAGTAGTTATAGGACAGGGGGCGGTCACACCGGGGAGCTGTTTTTT. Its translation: CASSYRTGGGHTGELFF.